This entry lists 27 T cell receptor beta chains sequenced from one sample in a study of CD39 and CD103 CD8 tumor-infiltrating T cells. Libraries were prepared by immunoSEQ multiplex PCR; TCRdb keeps only in-frame clonotypes and omits some of them. In the table there are about 7,400 clones, 50% to 75% of which are singletons. Sequenced: CD8+ T cells sorted from blood. Indicated subset: total memory CD8 T cells (CD45RA-CCR7+/-) from blood or uninvolved lymph node. The receptors derive from a human donor with head and neck squamous cell carcinoma.

This clone was observed a handful of times. CDR3 DNA: TGTGCCAGCAGTGAAAGGGTTAGCGGTGAAGCTTTCTTT. Residues: CASSERVSGEAFF. V and J are TRBV2 and TRBJ1-1; no firm D call. The V gene's germline CDR1 is SNHLY and CDR2 FYNNEI. The V end was cut by 2 bases, the J end by 7 bases, with 11 bases between. The CDR3 has 13 residues.

The rearrangement joins TRBV27 to TRBJ2-3, with 7 bases lining up with TRBD1. In germline, CDR1 is MNHEY, CDR2 SMNVEV (reference sequence). The ends lost 6 bases at V and 1 base at J; junction bases unmatched: 10. The CDR3 spans 16 residues. The CDR3: CASSLTDRLGTDTQYF. CDR3 DNA: TGTGCCAGCAGCCTAACGGACAGGTTGGGCACAGATACGCAGTATTTT.

This rearrangement joins TRBV4-3 to TRBJ1-1; no clear D. Germline V gene data show CDR1 as LGHNA and CDR2 as YSLEER. V lost 4 bases and J lost 1, with 13 bases in between. This CDR3 is built from 15 residues. In DNA, the CDR3 is TGCGCCAGCAGCCCCTGGACCCACTCGAACACTGAAGCTTTCTTT. Translated: CASSPWTHSNTEAFF.

This chain uses TRBV13 with TRBJ1-2; possibly TRBD1 for D (5 bases). From germline, CDR1 is PRHDT and CDR2 FYEKMQ (reference sequence). The germline V and J ends were trimmed by 2 bases and 3 bases, with 16 bases remaining between them. This CDR3 region has 16 residues. For the CDR3, the DNA is TGTGCCAGCAGCTTATTGGGAGGGGAAACCTACTATGGCTACACCTTC. It encodes CASSLLGGETYYGYTF.

CDR3 residues: CAWSAVTSAETQYF. DNA for the CDR3: TGTGCCTGGAGTGCCGTGACGAGTGCGGAGACCCAGTACTTC. The chain is built from TRBV30 and TRBJ2-5; D is ambiguous. The length of the CDR3 is 14 residues. With 1 base removed from V and 5 bases from J, the gap between germline ends came to 14 bases. Per the germline V gene, CDR1 is GTSNPN and CDR2 is SVGIG (reference sequence). Drawing the rest from reference TRBV30 and TRBJ2-5, the complete variable domain is SQTIHQWPATLVQPVGSPLSLECTVEGTSNPNLYWYRQAAGRGLQLLFYSVGIGQISSEVPQNLSASRPQDRQFILSSKKLLLSDSGFYLCAWSAVTSAETQYFGPGTRLLVL.

A single count supports this clone. This chain joins TRBV7-3 and TRBJ1-2; 9 nucleotides line up with TRBD1. This CDR3 comprises 16 residues. The germline CDR1 and CDR2 sequences are SGHTA and FQGTGA. V gave up 2 bases and J gave up 2 bases; unmatched junction bases: 6. The CDR3 protein is CASSLGTGKKNYGYTF. Written as DNA, the CDR3 is TGTGCCAGCAGCTTAGGGACAGGGAAGAAGAACTATGGCTACACCTTC.

The chain is built from TRBV28 and TRBJ1-1; TRBD1 might be the D (5 bases). Deletions cut 3 bases from V and 3 bases from J, with 20 bases between. The length of the CDR3 is 17 residues. Germline V gene sequence: CDR1 MDHEN, CDR2 SYDVKM. The CDR3 spells CASSLPSLGVGDTEAFF. The CDR3 DNA sequence: TGTGCCAGCAGTTTGCCCTCTTTGGGGGTAGGGGACACTGAAGCTTTCTTT.

The V call is TRBV28, the J call TRBJ2-5; TRBD2 matches 8 bases. V gave up 7 bases and J gave up 5 bases; unmatched junction bases: 12. The CDR3 has 15 residues. The germline V gene has CDR1 MDHEN and CDR2 SYDVKM. The DNA of the CDR3 is TGTGCCAGCACCCTACTAGCGGAGCCCTTGGAGACCCAGTACTTC. Its protein is CASTLLAEPLETQYF.

This chain joins TRBV10-2 and TRBJ1-5, with D hard to call. The CDR3 extends over 13 amino acids. V lost 4 bases and J 3 bases, leaving 7 bases between the germline ends. From germline, CDR1 is WSHSY and CDR2 SAAADI. The chain's CDR3 is CASSGGNNQPQHF. The CDR3 nucleotides are TGCGCCAGCAGTGGGGGTAACAATCAGCCCCAGCATTTT.

The CDR3, as DNA: TGTGCCAGCAGCTTCGGACAGTTACCGGTTGAAGCTTTCTTT. It encodes CASSFGQLPVEAFF. V is TRBV7-9 and J is TRBJ1-1, with TRBD1 as a possible D gene (6 bases). CDR3 length: 14 amino acids. V was pared by 3 bases and J by 7 bases, with 15 bases between. The germline CDR1 and CDR2 sequences are SEHNR and FQNEAQ (reference sequence).

The genes are TRBV7-8 and TRBJ2-1; 15 nucleotides agree with TRBD2. There are 15 residues in the CDR3. Trimming removed 5 bases from V and 9 bases from J; junction bases left unmatched: 5. The V gene's germline CDR1 is SGHVS and CDR2 FQNEAQ. The DNA of the CDR3 is TGTGCCAGCAGCGGACTAGCGGGGGGGCCCCTTGAGCAGTTCTTC. It specifies CASSGLAGGPLEQFF. The variable domain in full, completed from reference TRBV7-8 and TRBJ2-1, reads GAGVSQSPRYKVAKRGQDVALRCDPISGHVSLFWYQQALGQGPEFLTYFQNEAQLDKSGLPSDRFFAERPEGSVSTLKIQRTQQEDSAVYLCASSGLAGGPLEQFFGPGTRLTVL.

The chain has TRBV19 and TRBJ2-7; the D gene could be TRBD1 or TRBD2 (5 bases each). Germline values: CDR1 LNHDA, CDR2 SQIVND (reference sequence). Trimming removed 1 base at V and 6 bases at J, with 19 bases between. The CDR3 loop spans 16 amino acids. The CDR3 DNA follows: TGTGCCAGTAGTATAGCGGTTGGGGCAGCCGGGATCGAGCAGTACTTC. Translation gives CASSIAVGAAGIEQYF.

V gene TRBV5-4 combines with J gene TRBJ2-7; 13 nucleotides line up with TRBD2. Germline trimming cut 4 bases from V and 4 bases from J; bases unmatched to any gene: 2. The CDR3 totals 14 residues. Germline lookup yields CDR1 SGHNT and CDR2 YYREEE (reference sequence). CDR3 amino acids: CASSGGLAGYEQYF. The CDR3 nucleotides are TGTGCCAGCAGCGGGGGACTAGCGGGATACGAGCAGTACTTC.

This chain connects TRBV6-6 to TRBJ1-2, with D perhaps TRBD1 (5 bases). The CDR3 has 14 amino acids. CDR1 is MNHNY and CDR2 is SVGAGI in the germline V gene (reference sequence). Trimming left V 1 base short and J 8 bases short, with 14 bases between. CDR3 region: CASSYWVTGAGYTF. CDR3 coding DNA: TGTGCCAGCAGTTACTGGGTAACAGGAGCCGGCTACACCTTC.

The chain is built from TRBV7-8 and TRBJ2-7; D not certain. Trimming cost V 3 bases and J 4 bases, with 7 bases left between them. The germline V gene encodes CDR1 SGHVS and CDR2 FQNEAQ. This CDR3 region has 12 residues. DNA for the CDR3: TGTGCCAGCAGCTTGCCCCCTTACGAGCAGTACTTC. Translated: CASSLPPYEQYF.

This clone appeared a few times. The V gene is TRBV7-9, the J gene TRBJ1-2; the D is unclear. Trimming left V 1 base short and J 2 bases short, with 5 bases between. Germline CDR1 reads SEHNR; CDR2 reads FQNEAQ (reference sequence). The CDR3 is 13 residues long. The CDR3 coding sequence is TGTGCCAGCAGCTTAGGGTACAACTATGGCTACACCTTC. It codes for CASSLGYNYGYTF.

The sample holds a few counts of this clone. The V call is TRBV28, the J call TRBJ2-1; a weak D match, TRBD1 (5 bases). The germline V gene has CDR1 MDHEN and CDR2 SYDVKM. Trimming removed 6 bases at V and 0 bases at J, with 9 bases between. The length of the CDR3 is 14 residues. CDR3 in amino acids: CASSRQSSYNEQFF. CDR3 in DNA: TGTGCCAGCAGCCGACAGAGCTCCTACAATGAGCAGTTCTTC.

This sequence joins TRBV28 and TRBJ1-5, with D maybe TRBD1 (5 bases). Germline-derived CDR1 and CDR2 are MDHEN and SYDVKM. Between the trimmed V and J ends, which lost 3 bases and 7 bases, there was a span of 13 bases. The CDR3 length is 14 residues. CDR3 in amino acids: CASSFDGGDQPQHF. CDR3 in DNA: TGTGCCAGCAGTTTTGACGGGGGGGACCAGCCCCAGCATTTT.

This chain links TRBV7-9 with TRBJ2-5, with TRBD1 matching over 9 bases. CDR1 and CDR2 (germline): SEHNR, FQNEAQ (reference sequence). CDR3 length: 14 amino acids. V was pared by 4 bases and J by 4 bases, with 4 bases of the junction left unmatched. CDR3 residues: CASSSGTGSETQYF. The CDR3 nucleotides read TGTGCCAGCAGCTCGGGGACAGGGTCAGAGACCCAGTACTTC.

The V and J genes are TRBV28 and TRBJ2-1, with D tentatively TRBD1 (6 bases). CDR3 length: 16 amino acids. V gave up 6 bases and J gave up 3 bases, with 18 bases separating them. Germline V gene data show CDR1 as MDHEN and CDR2 as SYDVKM. The CDR3, as DNA: TGTGCCAGCAGCCCGGGACACGGGACACTCTACAATGAGCAGTTCTTC. Translating gives CASSPGHGTLYNEQFF.

Written as DNA, the CDR3 is TGTGCCTGGAGTGTAGTGGACTGGGGAGGGGAGCTGTTTTTT. This encodes CAWSVVDWGGELFF. This chain joins TRBV30 and TRBJ2-2; TRBD2 might be the D (5 bases). CDR1 is GTSNPN and CDR2 is SVGIG in the germline V gene (reference sequence). CDR3 length: 14 residues. Trimming shortened V by 0 bases and J by 8 bases, and 13 bases separated the two germline ends.

This sequence joins TRBV11-2 and TRBJ2-5; a weak D match, TRBD2 (5 bases). This CDR3 is 12 amino acids long. Germline lookup yields CDR1 SGHAT and CDR2 FQNNGV. The V end was cut by 8 bases, the J end by 1 base, with 8 bases between. CDR3 DNA: TGTGCCAGCGAGGGCAGCCAAGAGACCCAGTACTTC. Translated: CASEGSQETQYF.

V is TRBV4-3 and J is TRBJ1-2; D might be TRBD1 (6 bases). Deletions cut 0 bases from V and 7 bases from J, with 12 bases between. The CDR3 runs to 14 residues. Germline CDR1 and CDR2: LGHNA and YSLEER. CDR3 region: CASSQDVQGGGYTF. DNA of the CDR3: TGCGCCAGCAGCCAAGATGTACAGGGAGGTGGCTACACCTTC.

The CDR3 nucleotides read TGTGCCAGCAGCCAAAGAAGTGGGGAGTGGGCCTATGGCTACACCTTC. This translates into CASSQRSGEWAYGYTF. The chain joins TRBV14 to TRBJ1-2, with no clear D. Germline values: CDR1 SGHDN, CDR2 FVKESK. The length of the CDR3 is 16 residues. V lost 2 bases and J 4 bases, leaving 17 bases between the germline ends.

This clone appeared a single time. The rearrangement links TRBV28 to TRBJ2-3; D ambiguous. The CDR3 is made up of 14 amino acids. Between the trimmed V and J ends, which lost 2 bases and 6 bases, there was a span of 12 bases. The germline V gene encodes CDR1 MDHEN and CDR2 SYDVKM. CDR3 loop: CASSLSSSVDTQYF. The CDR3 nucleotides read TGTGCCAGCAGTTTAAGTTCCTCCGTGGATACGCAGTATTTT. The full variable domain, in which reference TRBV28 and TRBJ2-3 provide the parts outside the CDR3, is DVKVTQSSRYLVKRTGEKVFLECVQDMDHENMFWYRQDPGLGLRLIYFSYDVKMKEKGDIPEGYSVSREKKERFSLILESASTNQTSMYLCASSLSSSVDTQYFGPGTRLTVL.

This clone appeared once. The chain is built from TRBV29-1 and TRBJ2-7, with D perhaps matching TRBD1 (6 bases). CDR3 length equals 13 residues. V lost 4 bases and J 7 bases, leaving 17 bases between the germline ends. Germline CDR1 and CDR2: SQVTM and ANQGSEA. The CDR3 loop is CSVVDSSDKEQYF. The CDR3 region has the DNA TGCAGCGTTGTGGACAGTTCTGATAAAGAGCAGTACTTC.

The J gene is TRBJ2-7, the V gene TRBV4-3; 7 nucleotides align to TRBD2. V lost 0 bases, J lost 4 bases, and 9 bases stayed unmatched. The CDR3 is made up of 16 amino acids. Germline-derived CDR1 and CDR2 are LGHNA and YSLEER. The CDR3 spells CASSQDHLGAGYEQYF. Here the CDR3 DNA reads TGCGCCAGCAGCCAAGATCACCTTGGAGCGGGATACGAGCAGTACTTC.